One and the same sample provided the 27 T cell receptor beta chains below, sequenced in a study of blood T cell repertoires in COVID-19. Libraries were prepared by immunoSEQ multiplex PCR; TCRdb keeps only in-frame clonotypes and omits some of them. The sample consists of 200,000 or so clones, around 80% of them appearing once. What was sequenced was peripheral blood. The receptors originated from a woman aged 70-85 years with acute or convalescent COVID-19.

The chain employs TRBV6-5 and TRBJ1-2, with D possibly TRBD1 on 6 matching bases. V lost 6 bases, J lost 6 bases, and 14 bases lay in between. Germline CDR1 and CDR2: MNHEY and SVGAGI. The CDR3 extends over 13 amino acids. In nucleotides, the CDR3 is TGTGCCAGCAGCCTACAGGGAATCGATGGCTACACCTTC. Its protein product is CASSLQGIDGYTF.

The chain combines TRBV2 with TRBJ1-1; D gene uncertain. From germline, CDR1 is SNHLY and CDR2 FYNNEI. Trimming cost V 4 bases and J 5 bases, with 11 bases left between them. This CDR3 contains 13 residues. The CDR3 DNA reads as TGTGCCAGCAGTGGTGAATCGGAGACTGAAGCTTTCTTT. This codes for CASSGESETEAFF.

The rearrangement uses TRBV18 and TRBJ2-1; TRBD2 agrees at 9 bases. The germline V gene encodes CDR1 KGHSH and CDR2 LQKENI. The CDR3 loop spans 16 amino acids. With 3 bases clipped from V and 10 bases from J, the junction kept 13 bases outside the gene matches. The CDR3 sequence is CASSPPTAGGVWEQFF. Written as DNA, the CDR3 is TGTGCCAGCTCACCGCCCACGGCGGGAGGGGTTTGGGAGCAGTTCTTC.

This chain links TRBV25-1 with TRBJ2-3, with D perhaps matching TRBD2 (7 bases). V dropped 4 bases and J dropped 0 bases, with 14 bases sitting between them. Germline loops: CDR1 MGHDK, CDR2 SYGVNS. The CDR3 runs to 16 residues. CDR3 loop: CASSAGGRGSTDTQYF. DNA of the CDR3: TGTGCCAGCAGTGCCGGAGGGAGGGGGAGCACAGATACGCAGTATTTT.

The chain combines TRBV19 with TRBJ2-7, with D perhaps TRBD1 (5 bases). V was cut by 7 bases and J by 0 bases, with 16 bases left in between. The CDR3 covers 15 residues. Germline V gives CDR1 LNHDA, CDR2 SQIVND (reference sequence). Here the CDR3 reads CASTLGRQSSYEQYF. The CDR3 DNA reads as TGTGCCAGTACCCTGGGGCGTCAAAGCTCCTACGAGCAGTACTTC.

The chain couples TRBV4-1 to TRBJ2-5; 9 bases are a match to TRBD2. CDR1 is MGHRA, CDR2 YSYEKL, per germline. The junction had 8 bases not matched to a gene; V was cut back by 0 bases and J by 0 bases. The CDR3 spans 18 residues. The chain's CDR3 is CASSQEAAGGKYQETQYF. CDR3 bases: TGCGCCAGCAGCCAAGAAGCGGCGGGAGGGAAGTACCAAGAGACCCAGTACTTC.

The J gene is TRBJ1-6, the V gene TRBV10-3; weak D call: TRBD1 (5 bases). The CDR3 length is 14 residues. The germline V and J ends were trimmed by 5 bases and 7 bases, with 12 bases remaining between them. The germline CDR1 and CDR2 sequences are ENHRY and SYGVKD. The CDR3 is CAISTDRSNSPLHF. The CDR3 DNA is TGTGCCATCAGTACAGACAGATCAAATTCACCCCTCCACTTT.

This chain uses TRBV6-1 with TRBJ1-5, with 7 bases fitting TRBD1. Unmatched junction bases numbered 4, after V lost 1 base and J lost 4 bases. This CDR3 is 15 amino acids long. CDR1 and CDR2 (germline): MNHNS, SASEGT. The CDR3 nucleotides are TGTGCCAGCAGTGAAGGGACAGGCCGGAATCAGCCCCAGCATTTT. Protein product: CASSEGTGRNQPQHF.

This chain links TRBV12-3 or TRBV12-4 with TRBJ2-3; no clear D gene. The V gene lost 5 bases and the J gene lost 4 bases, with 4 bases spanning the gap. CDR3 length equals 11 residues. CDR3 coding DNA: TGTGCCAGCAGTCGTGCAGATACGCAGTATTTT. It specifies CASSRADTQYF.

The chain combines TRBV5-1 with TRBJ1-1; D gene uncertain. CDR1 is SGHRS and CDR2 is YFSETQ in the germline V gene. This CDR3 contains 14 residues. Trimming stripped 1 base from V and 5 bases from J, with 12 bases between. This chain's CDR3 is CASSLIQLETEAFF. CDR3 DNA sequence: TGCGCCAGCAGCTTGATTCAATTGGAGACTGAAGCTTTCTTT. The full variable domain, rest sourced from reference TRBV5-1 and TRBJ1-1, is KAGVTQTPRYLIKTRGQQVTLSCSPISGHRSVSWYQQTPGQGLQFLFEYFSETQRNKGNFPGRFSGRQFSNSRSEMNVSTLELGDSALYLCASSLIQLETEAFFGQGTRLTVV.

The rearrangement joins TRBV10-3 to TRBJ2-2, with TRBD1 identical over 12 bases. The CDR3 contains 14 residues. J lost 7 bases, V lost 8 bases, and 5 bases had no gene match. Germline V CDR1 and CDR2: ENHRY, SYGVKD. CDR3 bases: TGTGCCATCGGGGACAGGGGGCATAGCGGGGAGCTGTTTTTT. This translates into CAIGDRGHSGELFF.

This clone showed up just a few times. CDR3 amino acids: CASKTEMGTEAFF. The CDR3 nucleotides are TGTGCCAGCAAAACAGAGATGGGCACTGAAGCTTTCTTT. The chain recombines TRBV6-5 with TRBJ1-1, with unresolved D. The V end was cut by 7 bases, the J end by 4 bases, with 13 bases between. Germline-derived CDR1 and CDR2 are MNHEY and SVGAGI. There are 13 residues in the CDR3.

This clone occurred a few times. The genes are TRBV7-9 and TRBJ1-1, with D uncertain. The CDR3 runs 14 residues. The germline V and J ends were trimmed by 1 base and 5 bases, with 11 bases remaining between them. Germline values: CDR1 SEHNR, CDR2 FQNEAQ (reference sequence). CDR3 sequence reads: CASSLDPPGTEAFF. CDR3 bases: TGTGCCAGCAGCTTAGACCCCCCGGGGACTGAAGCTTTCTTT.

The chain couples TRBV3-1 (or the pseudogene TRBV3-2) to TRBJ2-7; the match to TRBD1 covers 10 bases. Looked up from germline, CDR1 is LGHDT and CDR2 is YNNKEL (reference sequence). V shed 3 bases, J shed 11 bases, and the junction held 4 bases outside the gene matches. The CDR3 runs to 12 residues. The CDR3 here is CASSQGTGVEYF. The CDR3 DNA follows: TGTGCCAGCAGCCAGGGGACAGGGGTGGAGTACTTC.

A single count supports this clone. This chain uses TRBV5-4 with TRBJ2-1; 9 bases are shared with TRBD2. With V trimmed by 0 bases and J by 3 bases, 1 base remained unmatched. The CDR3 has 15 residues. The V gene's germline CDR1 is SGHNT and CDR2 YYREEE (reference sequence). In nucleotides, the CDR3 is TGTGCCAGCAGCTTGGAGACTAGCGGCTACAATGAGCAGTTCTTC. This encodes CASSLETSGYNEQFF.

V is TRBV5-6 and J is TRBJ1-2; a weak D match, TRBD1 (6 bases). V shed 5 bases and J shed 3 bases, with 11 bases lying between them. The V gene's germline CDR1 is SGHDT and CDR2 YYEEEE. The CDR3 covers 13 residues. The CDR3 loop is CASRDTGYYGYTF. CDR3 nucleotide sequence: TGTGCCAGCAGGGACACAGGGTACTATGGCTACACCTTC.

This clone was seen a single time. The genes are TRBV5-5 and TRBJ2-3, with TRBD2 matching 7 bases. J was trimmed by 5 bases and V by 0 bases; bases with no gene match: 3. CDR3 length: 14 amino acids. The V gene's germline CDR1 is SGHKS and CDR2 YYEKEE (reference sequence). In DNA form, the CDR3 reads TGTGCCAGCAGCTTGGGACTAGCCAGAGATACGCAGTATTTT. This sequence encodes CASSLGLARDTQYF.

The chain has TRBV5-6 and TRBJ1-1; D not certain. With 0 bases removed from V and 0 bases from J, the gap between germline ends came to 3 bases. This CDR3 has 13 amino acids. CDR1 and CDR2 from the germline V gene are SGHDT and YYEEEE. DNA of the CDR3: TGTGCCAGCAGCTTGGGTATGAACACTGAAGCTTTCTTT. Translating gives CASSLGMNTEAFF.

The CDR3 reads CASSLDGEETQYF. The CDR3 nucleotides are TGTGCCAGCAGCTTAGATGGAGAAGAGACCCAGTACTTC. The chain has TRBV11-3 and TRBJ2-5; D unclear. CDR3 length equals 13 residues. CDR1 SGHNT and CDR2 YENEEA come from the germline V gene. Between the trimmed V and J ends, which lost 0 bases and 3 bases, there was a span of 5 bases.

CDR3 protein: CASSYSSGRETQYF. The CDR3 coding sequence is TGCGCCAGCAGCTATTCTAGCGGGAGGGAGACCCAGTACTTC. The V and J genes are TRBV5-1 and TRBJ2-5; the match to TRBD2 covers 11 bases. With V trimmed by 3 bases and J by 5 bases, 3 bases remained unmatched. Germline loops: CDR1 SGHRS, CDR2 YFSETQ. The CDR3 has 14 amino acids.

This clone was found once. The chain joins TRBV7-9 to TRBJ2-1; 9 bases fit TRBD1. Germline-derived CDR1 and CDR2 are SEHNR and FQNEAQ (reference sequence). The CDR3 covers 18 residues. Trimming at V came to 5 bases and at J to 3 bases, leaving 14 bases not matched to a gene. CDR3 bases: TGTGCCAGCAGCCCGAGCCAATTGGGACAGGGAAACTACAATGAGCAGTTCTTC. Amino acids: CASSPSQLGQGNYNEQFF. Combining the CDR3 with reference TRBV7-9 and TRBJ2-1 gives the whole variable domain DTGVSQNPRHKITKRGQNVTFRCDPISEHNRLYWYRQTLGQGPEFLTYFQNEAQLEKSRLLSDRFSAERPKGSFSTLEIQRTEQGDSAMYLCASSPSQLGQGNYNEQFFGPGTRLTVL.

The chain couples TRBV3-1 (or the pseudogene TRBV3-2) to TRBJ2-2, with 11 bases aligning to TRBD2. Germline-derived CDR1 and CDR2 are LGHDT and YNNKEL (reference sequence). Trimming took 6 bases from V and 3 from J; bases not matched to a gene: 6. This CDR3 contains 16 residues. CDR3 in amino acids: CASRLAGVFDTGELFF. The CDR3, as DNA: TGTGCCAGCAGACTAGCGGGAGTCTTTGACACCGGGGAGCTGTTTTTT.

This chain uses TRBV5-5 with TRBJ1-4; 7 bases align to TRBD1. The germline V gene encodes CDR1 SGHKS and CDR2 YYEKEE (reference sequence). CDR3 length: 16 amino acids. With 0 bases clipped from V and 5 bases from J, the junction kept 7 bases outside the gene matches. Here the CDR3 reads CASSLADRARNEKLFF. Written as DNA, the CDR3 is TGTGCCAGCAGCTTGGCCGACAGGGCGAGGAATGAAAAACTGTTTTTT.

The chain is built from TRBV13 and TRBJ2-7, with 9 positions matching TRBD1. With 0 bases clipped from V and 7 bases from J, the junction kept 10 bases outside the gene matches. The length of the CDR3 is 16 residues. The germline gives CDR1 PRHDT, CDR2 FYEKMQ (reference sequence). The CDR3 sequence: CASSLGLRTGEGEQYF. The DNA of the CDR3 is TGTGCCAGCAGCTTAGGCCTCCGGACAGGGGAAGGGGAGCAGTACTTC.

The chain has TRBV7-8 and TRBJ1-4; no clear D gene. V was trimmed by 2 bases and J by 8 bases, leaving 18 bases between them. This CDR3 region has 16 residues. Germline CDR1 SGHVS, CDR2 FQNEAQ. The CDR3 DNA sequence: TGTGCCAGCAGCTTATCGTCCAACCTCAACTGGGAAAAACTGTTTTTT. Protein sequence: CASSLSSNLNWEKLFF.

The V gene is TRBV28, the J gene TRBJ2-7; a weak D match, TRBD1 (5 bases). This CDR3 is built from 13 residues. Germline CDR1 and CDR2: MDHEN and SYDVKM. V lost 1 base to trimming and J lost 5 bases, with 9 bases between them. CDR3 in amino acids: CASSLYSRDEQYF. CDR3 DNA sequence: TGTGCCAGCAGTTTATACAGCAGGGACGAGCAGTACTTC. The full variable domain, completed using reference TRBV28 and TRBJ2-7, is DVKVTQSSRYLVKRTGEKVFLECVQDMDHENMFWYRQDPGLGLRLIYFSYDVKMKEKGDIPEGYSVSREKKERFSLILESASTNQTSMYLCASSLYSRDEQYFGPGTRLTVT.

This clone has only one observation. The V and J genes are TRBV5-1 and TRBJ1-1; D possibly corresponds to TRBD1 (5 bases). Looked up from germline, CDR1 is SGHRS and CDR2 is YFSETQ. Trimming took 0 bases from V and 6 from J, leaving 12 bases between them. The CDR3 runs to 14 residues. CDR3 loop: CASSLEGTGAEAFF. The CDR3 bases are TGCGCCAGCAGCTTGGAGGGGACTGGCGCTGAAGCTTTCTTT.